Below, 19 T cell receptor beta chains from the same sample are listed, as sequenced in a study of blood T cell repertoires in COVID-19. The data were produced by immunoSEQ multiplex PCR, yet TCRdb's version contains in-frame clones alone and is incomplete. This sample has 200,000 to 250,000 clones, with 80% to 90% found just once. What was sequenced was peripheral blood. The receptors derive from a man aged 45-60 years with acute or convalescent COVID-19.

The chain carries TRBV13 and TRBJ1-6; 8 bases align to TRBD1. J was trimmed by 6 bases and V by 4 bases; bases with no gene match: 2. CDR1 and CDR2 from the germline V gene are PRHDT and FYEKMQ (reference sequence). This CDR3 has 14 amino acids. As DNA, the CDR3 is TGTGCCAGCAGCTCCAGGGGGCCTAATTCACCCCTCCACTTT. Its protein is CASSSRGPNSPLHF.

This clone has a single count. The chain combines TRBV11-2 with TRBJ2-5; D ambiguous. CDR1 and CDR2 (germline): SGHAT, FQNNGV. V was trimmed by 5 bases and J by 7 bases, leaving 20 bases between them. The CDR3 loop spans 15 amino acids. The CDR3: CASSLSRVHGGTQYF. The CDR3, as DNA: TGTGCCAGCAGCCTCTCTCGGGTCCATGGTGGGACCCAGTACTTC.

CDR3: CAWSGDGSGLRKTQYF. DNA for the CDR3: TGTGCCTGGAGTGGGGATGGGAGCGGCCTCAGGAAGACCCAGTACTTC. V usage is TRBV30 and J usage is TRBJ2-5; D possibly corresponds to TRBD2 (5 bases). CDR1 and CDR2 from the germline V gene are GTSNPN and SVGIG (reference sequence). The CDR3 loop spans 16 amino acids. V was trimmed by 1 base and J by 6 bases, leaving 21 bases between them.

The chain recombines TRBV11-2 with TRBJ2-2; the D gene is possibly TRBD2 (7 bases). This CDR3 region has 17 residues. Trimming removed 5 bases at V and 4 bases at J, with 20 bases between. Germline V gene sequence: CDR1 SGHAT, CDR2 FQNNGV. In DNA, the CDR3 is TGTGCCAGCAGCCCCTCCCTGGGGGGGCCCTCCACCGGGGAGCTGTTTTTT. The encoded protein is CASSPSLGGPSTGELFF.

The V call is TRBV6-5, the J call TRBJ2-7; tentatively, D is TRBD2 (5 bases). Germline values: CDR1 MNHEY, CDR2 SVGAGI. The CDR3 spans 12 residues. V lost 2 bases, J lost 7 bases, and 9 bases lay in between. In DNA form, the CDR3 reads TGTGCCAGCAGTTACCCCTCGGGAGAGCAGTACTTC. Translating gives CASSYPSGEQYF.

The chain combines TRBV18 with TRBJ2-5; a weak D match, TRBD2 (5 bases). The V end lost 3 bases, the J end lost 5 bases, and 10 bases lay between the germline ends. Per germline, CDR1 KGHSH and CDR2 LQKENI. The CDR3 runs 13 residues. The CDR3: CASSPRELETQYF. The CDR3, as DNA: TGTGCCAGCTCACCGAGGGAGCTGGAGACCCAGTACTTC.

In this sample, this clone turned up once. The gene calls are TRBV15 and TRBJ2-2; TRBD1 is a possible D gene (6 bases). Deletions cut 3 bases from V and 6 bases from J, with 20 bases between. From germline, CDR1 is LNHNV and CDR2 YYDKDF (reference sequence). This CDR3 has 17 residues. The CDR3 region is CATSSLDRRGLAGELFF. The CDR3 nucleotides are TGTGCCACCAGCAGCCTCGACAGAAGGGGGTTGGCCGGGGAGCTGTTTTTT.

This clone was detected only a few times. The chain employs TRBV2 and TRBJ1-2; no clear D gene. The V end was cut by 3 bases, the J end by 3 bases, with 11 bases between. The V gene's germline CDR1 is SNHLY and CDR2 FYNNEI. CDR3 length: 14 residues. This CDR3 is CASSEDGRDYGYTF. The CDR3 DNA is TGTGCCAGCAGTGAGGACGGGCGGGACTATGGCTACACCTTC.

The chain uses TRBV24-1 and TRBJ1-5; 11 bases line up with TRBD1. Germline CDR1 KGHDR, CDR2 SFDVKD. The junction had 4 bases not matched to a gene; V was cut back by 9 bases and J by 4 bases. This CDR3 has 14 residues. CDR3 in DNA: TGTGCCACCGAAGGGACAGGGGGGAATCAGCCCCAGCATTTT. Protein product: CATEGTGGNQPQHF.

The chain recombines TRBV10-1 with TRBJ2-3; D may be TRBD1 (6 bases). V lost 0 bases to trimming and J lost 7 bases, with 8 bases between them. Germline V gene lookup returns CDR1 WNHNN and CDR2 SYGVQD (reference sequence). The CDR3 is made up of 13 amino acids. CDR3 nucleotides: TGCGCCAGCAGTGAGTCGGGGGCAAATACGCAGTATTTT. Its translation is CASSESGANTQYF.

CDR3 in amino acids: CASSGSGGYEQYF. CDR3 DNA sequence: TGTGCCAGCAGCGGGTCGGGGGGGTACGAGCAGTACTTC. The chain recombines TRBV7-2 with TRBJ2-7, with TRBD2 matching 8 bases. V shed 5 bases, J shed 4 bases, and the junction held 4 bases outside the gene matches. The CDR3 spans 13 residues. Per germline, CDR1 SGHTA and CDR2 FQGNSA.

The chain recombines TRBV5-1 with TRBJ2-1; maybe TRBD2 (6 bases). CDR1 SGHRS and CDR2 YFSETQ come from the germline V gene. The CDR3 has 14 amino acids. V dropped 2 bases and J dropped 9 bases, with 15 bases sitting between them. CDR3 loop: CASSFLQTSGEQFF. The CDR3 DNA follows: TGCGCCAGCAGCTTCCTCCAGACTAGTGGTGAGCAGTTCTTC.

The CDR3 nucleotides are TGTGCCAGCTCACAAACGGGAGGGGGACAGGGGACCTACGAGCAGTACTTC. Translating gives CASSQTGGGQGTYEQYF. V and J are TRBV18 and TRBJ2-7; 10 bases map to TRBD1. The trim removed 4 bases at V and 2 bases at J, leaving 11 bases unmatched. Germline loops: CDR1 KGHSH, CDR2 LQKENI. The CDR3 sequence is 17 residues long. Full variable domain (rest looked up from reference TRBV18 and TRBJ2-7): NAGVMQNPRHLVRRRGQEARLRCSPMKGHSHVYWYRQLPEEGLKFMVYLQKENIIDESGMPKERFSAEFPKEGPSILRIQQVVRGDSAAYFCASSQTGGGQGTYEQYFGPGTRLTVT.

The chain employs TRBV10-3 and TRBJ2-6, with no clear D. Germline V lookup: CDR1 ENHRY, CDR2 SYGVKD. Between the trimmed V and J ends, which lost 7 bases and 0 bases, there was a span of 10 bases. The CDR3 length is 15 residues. The CDR3 DNA reads TGTGCCATCAAGTTTTCCAGCTCTGGGGCCAACGTCCTGACTTTC. This encodes CAIKFSSSGANVLTF.

The gene calls are TRBV19 and TRBJ1-2, with D perhaps matching TRBD1 (5 bases). The CDR3 covers 14 residues. Trimming removed 6 bases from V and 3 bases from J, with 14 bases in between. Germline assignment: CDR1 LNHDA and CDR2 SQIVND (reference sequence). The CDR3 loop reads CASRKQGDHYGYTF. DNA for the CDR3: TGTGCCAGTAGGAAACAAGGGGATCACTATGGCTACACCTTC. The full variable domain, its missing parts supplied by reference TRBV19 and TRBJ1-2, is DGGITQSPKYLFRKEGQNVTLSCEQNLNHDAMYWYRQDPGQGLRLIYYSQIVNDFQKGDIAEGYSVSREKKESFPLTVTSAQKNPTAFYLCASRKQGDHYGYTFGSGTRLTVV.

V usage is TRBV3-1 (or the pseudogene TRBV3-2) and J usage is TRBJ1-2; D ambiguous. The CDR3 extends over 12 amino acids. Germline V lookup: CDR1 LGHDT, CDR2 YNNKEL (reference sequence). The ends were cut back, 0 bases at V and 8 bases at J, with 7 bases in the middle. CDR3: CASSQESFGYTF. Here the CDR3 DNA reads TGTGCCAGCAGCCAAGAGTCATTCGGCTACACCTTC.

This chain uses TRBV10-3 with TRBJ1-6, with 9 bases that match TRBD1. The V segment lost 9 bases and the J segment 10 bases; nucleotides outside the gene matches: 7. The V gene's germline CDR1 is ENHRY and CDR2 SYGVKD. The CDR3 runs to 13 residues. CDR3 in amino acids: CAIRQGGDSPLHF. The CDR3 DNA reads as TGTGCCATTAGACAGGGGGGGGACTCACCCCTCCACTTT.

This chain connects TRBV28 to TRBJ1-2; perhaps TRBD1 as D (6 bases). Trimming stripped 6 bases from V and 8 bases from J, with 19 bases between. The CDR3 covers 14 residues. Germline V gene lookup returns CDR1 MDHEN and CDR2 SYDVKM. The CDR3 nucleotides read TGTGCCAGCAGCCGAGGGGGGGCGGTGAGGGGCTACACCTTC. Translation: CASSRGGAVRGYTF.

The V call is TRBV9, the J call TRBJ1-5; no firm D call. Trimming cost V 4 bases and J 7 bases, with 18 bases left between them. The germline V gene encodes CDR1 SGDLS and CDR2 YYNGEE. The length of the CDR3 is 15 residues. This CDR3 reads CASSSSGRVGQPQHF. The CDR3 nucleotides read TGTGCCAGCAGCTCAAGCGGTAGGGTAGGGCAGCCCCAGCATTTT.